These 6 T cell receptor beta chains originate from one sample sequenced in a study of blood T cell repertoires in COVID-19. Generated by immunoSEQ multiplex PCR, the TCRdb table keeps only in-frame clones and is missing some. The sample comprises 65,000 to 75,000 clones, about nine tenths of which are singletons, and 3.5% to 5.5% rests with the top ten. Material for sequencing was peripheral blood. The source is a man in his fifties with active COVID-19.

This clone was seen a single time. V gene TRBV5-1 combines with J gene TRBJ1-2, with TRBD1 as a possible D gene (6 bases). The CDR3 is made up of 17 amino acids. Trimming stripped 2 bases from V and 3 bases from J, with 20 bases between. Germline V gene sequence: CDR1 SGHRS, CDR2 YFSETQ. Here the CDR3 reads CASSLTSTGSGDYGYTF. CDR3 in DNA: TGCGCCAGCAGCTTAACCTCAACAGGGTCCGGGGACTATGGCTACACCTTC.

This clone was picked up one time. The chain carries TRBV5-5 and TRBJ2-7, with D possibly being TRBD1 (6 bases). The V gene lost 4 bases and the J gene lost 7 bases, with 15 bases spanning the gap. Germline CDR1 reads SGHKS; CDR2 reads YYEKEE (reference sequence). The CDR3 spans 13 residues. CDR3 in amino acids: CASSREWQGEQYF. In DNA, the CDR3 is TGTGCCAGCAGCCGAGAATGGCAGGGGGAGCAGTACTTC.

This clone turned up a few times. This chain links TRBV10-3 with TRBJ2-7; TRBD2 matches 8 bases. The CDR3 loop spans 13 amino acids. The germline V gene has CDR1 ENHRY and CDR2 SYGVKD. V lost 10 bases to trimming and J lost 6 bases; unmatched junction nucleotides: 11. DNA of the CDR3: TGTGCCAGTTCCGGGACTAGTCTCCCCGAGCAGTACTTC. Its translation is CASSGTSLPEQYF.

This clone was detected only a few times. The V and J genes are TRBV7-2 and TRBJ2-7; 8 bases are shared with TRBD1. Germline V CDR1 and CDR2: SGHTA, FQGNSA. With V trimmed by 3 bases and J by 4 bases, 5 bases remained unmatched. CDR3 length: 14 residues. CDR3 sequence reads: CASSLGQARYEQYF. CDR3 DNA: TGTGCCAGCAGCTTGGGACAGGCCAGGTACGAGCAGTACTTC.

The CDR3 sequence: CASSVTSGGYRGETQYF. CDR3 bases: TGTGCCAGCAGCGTTACTAGCGGGGGCTATCGGGGAGAGACCCAGTACTTC. The genes are TRBV9 and TRBJ2-5, with 11 nucleotides matching TRBD2. The junction had 10 bases not matched to a gene; V was cut back by 2 bases and J by 4 bases. The CDR3 runs to 17 residues. Germline V gene data show CDR1 as SGDLS and CDR2 as YYNGEE.

The rearrangement links TRBV5-6 to TRBJ1-1; D perhaps matches TRBD1 (5 bases). The CDR3 sequence is 13 residues long. Deletions cut 3 bases from V and 3 bases from J, with 9 bases between. Germline loops: CDR1 SGHDT, CDR2 YYEEEE. CDR3: CASSYDRYTEAFF. The CDR3 coding sequence is TGTGCCAGCAGCTACGACAGATACACTGAAGCTTTCTTT.